This TCR beta chain was found in a study of T cells in Graves' hyperthyroidism and ophthalmopathy. Template material for amplifying TCR beta CDR3 regions consisted of RNA transcripts. The primer set for the first-round RT-PCR of the TCR CDR3 was HTBI. From the multiplex PCR reads, TCRdb called clonotypes with MiXCR, one entry per CDR3 protein. Here the sample spans a few hundred thousand distinct CDR3 sequences, less than 25% being singletons. Germline V gene data show CDR1 as KGHSH and CDR2 as LQKENI. Trimming left V 3 bases short and J 5 bases short, with 13 bases between. The CDR3 sequence is 14 residues long.

The sequenced material came from blood. This sequence joins TRBV18 and TRBJ2-5; D is perhaps TRBD2 (6 bases). The origin of this receptor is a man aged 18 to 29 with Graves' hyperthyroidism. The chain's CDR3 is CASSPAGTEETQYF. Written as DNA, the CDR3 is TGTGCCAGCTCACCGGCGGGGACGGAGGAGACCCAGTACTTC.